Listed below are T cell receptor beta chains from one sample, sequenced in a study of control samples from healthy donors and cancer patients. Sequencing was performed with immunoSEQ multiplex PCR; in TCRdb, only in-frame clones are kept and a portion is missing. Of 100,000 to 150,000 clones listed, 70% to 90% are singletons. Sequencing input: blood. These receptor sequences come from a man between 60 and 75 years old in good health. Both conserved end residues are part of each CDR3. D genes are given only for firm matches. Rows give clone size only sometimes, using once, few, many, or a class for an expanded clone.

>-|TRBD1|TRBJ1-2|TRBV7-8
CASSLKTDRLGQGYYGYTF
TGTGCCAGCAGCTTGAAAACGGACAGGCTGGGGCAGGGTTACTATGGCTACACCTTC
>-|TRBD1|TRBJ1-6|TRBV28
CASSPAGQGNSPLHF
TGTGCCAGCAGTCCCGCCGGACAGGGCAATTCACCCCTCCACTTT
>-|-|TRBJ1-3|TRBV18
CASSPSANSGNTIYF
TGTGCCAGCTCACCATCGGCCAACTCTGGAAACACCATATATTTT
>-|-|TRBJ2-2|TRBV6-5
CASRRGQATGELFF
TGTGCCAGCAGGCGGGGACAAGCTACCGGGGAGCTGTTTTTT
>-|-|TRBJ1-4|TRBV19
CASTPQSNEKLFF
TGTGCCAGTACGCCACAGTCTAATGAAAAACTGTTTTTT
>-|-|TRBJ1-3|TRBV7-8
CASSLGSTGRGSGNTIYF
TGTGCCAGCAGCTTAGGAAGTACGGGGAGAGGATCCGGAAACACCATATATTTT
>-|-|TRBJ1-2|TRBV6-5
CASNPSFGGAYGYTF
TGTGCCAGCAACCCTTCCTTCGGAGGGGCCTATGGCTACACCTTC
>few|-|TRBJ1-6|TRBV7-2
CASSAGYSPLHF
TGTGCCAGCAGCGCAGGGTATTCACCCCTCCACTTT
>once|TRBD2|TRBJ2-5|TRBV3-1/TRBV3-2
CASSPTSGAQETQYF
TGTGCCAGCAGCCCGACTAGCGGGGCCCAAGAGACCCAGTACTTC
>-|-|TRBJ1-4|TRBV5-1
CASSLTQAPEKLFF
TGCGCCAGCAGCTTGACGCAGGCGCCTGAAAAACTGTTTTTT
>-|TRBD1|TRBJ1-1|TRBV5-8
CASSPGTGGTEAFF
TGTGCCAGCAGCCCCGGGACAGGGGGCACTGAAGCTTTCTTT
>once|TRBD1|TRBJ2-4|TRBV5-1
CASSLGPGGIQYF
TGCGCCAGCAGCTTGGGGCCAGGGGGCATTCAGTACTTC
>-|-|TRBJ2-5|TRBV19
CASSIVAGMETQYF
TGTGCCAGTAGTATAGTCGCAGGAATGGAGACCCAGTACTTC